These 10 T cell receptor beta chains were sequenced from one sample in a study of T cell changes during pregnancy in multiple sclerosis. Sequencing was performed with immunoSEQ multiplex PCR; in TCRdb, only in-frame clones are kept and a portion is missing. Of around 130,000 clones listed, 93% were seen once; the top ten hold less than 7.5%. The sequences come from peripheral blood, collected before pregnancy. The receptors here all came from a female donor with multiple sclerosis, enrolled in a pregnancy study.

This clone was seen just once. This chain uses TRBV5-1 with TRBJ2-5; TRBD2 is a possible D gene (5 bases). Trimming cost V 0 bases and J 5 bases, with 11 bases left between them. From germline, CDR1 is SGHRS and CDR2 YFSETQ. The length of the CDR3 is 14 residues. The CDR3 reads CASSLGLGGETQYF. For the CDR3, the DNA is TGCGCCAGCAGCTTGGGTCTAGGCGGGGAGACCCAGTACTTC.

V usage is TRBV7-3 and J usage is TRBJ2-1; 9 positions agree with TRBD2. Germline values: CDR1 SGHTA, CDR2 FQGTGA. The CDR3 length is 17 residues. After removal of 4 bases from V and 3 bases from J, the junction contained 10 bases not matched to a gene. CDR3 loop: CASSSGSGSGGYNEQFF. In nucleotides, the CDR3 is TGTGCCAGCAGCTCCGGTAGCGGGAGTGGGGGCTACAATGAGCAGTTCTTC.

The chain has TRBV27 and TRBJ2-1, with a possible D match to TRBD2 (6 bases). V lost 1 base, J lost 9 bases, and 10 bases lay in between. CDR1 is MNHEY, CDR2 SMNVEV, per germline (reference sequence). This CDR3 spans 13 amino acids. The CDR3 DNA reads TGTGCCAGCAGTTTATTGCCCGGGAGTGAGCAGTTCTTC. This codes for CASSLLPGSEQFF.

The chain links TRBV6-6 to TRBJ2-6; 7 nucleotides match TRBD2. The V and J ends lost 6 bases and 2 bases, in that order; junction bases with no gene match: 4. The CDR3 has 15 residues. CDR1 and CDR2 (germline): MNHNY, SVGAGI (reference sequence). CDR3: CASRTAGAGANVLTF. The CDR3, as DNA: TGTGCCAGCAGAACGGCGGGGGCTGGGGCCAACGTCCTGACTTTC.

The chain is built from TRBV21-1 and TRBJ2-3; the table assigns TRBD2, which was not confirmed against the DNA. TRBV21-1 is tagged as a pseudogene. CDR3 length: 18 residues. CDR3 in amino acids: CASSKAQGLAGGTDTQYF. CDR3 nucleotides: TGTGCCAGCAGCAAAGCTCAGGGACTAGCGGGAGGGACAGATACGCAGTATTTT.

Only one count was recorded for this clone. In DNA form, the CDR3 reads TGTGCCAGCACCCCGCGAGAGATTGCCTACGAGCAGTACTTC. It encodes CASTPREIAYEQYF. The chain carries TRBV5-8 and TRBJ2-7; D ambiguous. Germline V lookup: CDR1 SGHTS, CDR2 YDEGEE. The CDR3 has 14 residues. Trimming removed 6 bases from V and 2 bases from J, with 15 bases in between.

The chain joins TRBV6-6 to TRBJ2-7; D is perhaps TRBD2 (6 bases). Germline CDR1 is MNHNY and CDR2 is SVGAGI (reference sequence). Trimming stripped 7 bases from V and 4 bases from J, with 17 bases between. The length of the CDR3 is 14 residues. CDR3: CASTPDGSSYEQYF. CDR3 sequence (DNA): TGTGCCAGCACCCCGGACGGGAGTAGTTACGAGCAGTACTTC.

The rearrangement joins TRBV11-2 to TRBJ2-2; the match to TRBD2 covers 14 bases. The germline CDR1 and CDR2 sequences are SGHAT and FQNNGV. V shed 4 bases and J 5 bases; nucleotides not matched to a gene: 9. This CDR3 is 18 amino acids long. The CDR3 is CASSSFRLAGGRTGELFF. CDR3 coding DNA: TGTGCCAGCAGCTCCTTCCGACTAGCGGGAGGGAGAACCGGGGAGCTGTTTTTT.

The chain couples TRBV5-5 to TRBJ1-1; D remains unclear. The CDR3 is 14 residues long. V dropped 3 bases and J dropped 4 bases, with 13 bases sitting between them. Germline lookup yields CDR1 SGHKS and CDR2 YYEKEE (reference sequence). CDR3 sequence (DNA): TGTGCCAGCAGCTCGATACAGCGGGCCACTGAAGCTTTCTTT. Its protein is CASSSIQRATEAFF.

The genes are TRBV6-5 and TRBJ2-1; 9 nucleotides agree with TRBD2. Germline CDR1 and CDR2: MNHEY and SVGAGI. This CDR3 is built from 15 residues. V gave up 7 bases and J gave up 7 bases; unmatched junction bases: 11. The CDR3 sequence is CASTPRLAGRNEQFF. The CDR3 bases are TGTGCCAGCACCCCCCGGCTAGCGGGGAGGAATGAGCAGTTCTTC.